Shown below are 16 T cell receptor beta chains from a single sample sequenced in a study of T-cell memory formation after mild COVID-19. Each CDR3 protein is one row after TCRdb ran MiXCR on the 5' RACE reads. Among roughly 600,000 distinct CDR3 sequences listed, roughly 18% were seen once. Sequencing input: PBMCs or a T cell subset sorted from them (not recorded which). The receptors shown here come from an adult woman who had mild COVID-19 (a few samples of this study predate the infection). Cell type and time point are not known.

This clonotype was seen only a few times. The chain combines TRBV18 with TRBJ2-1, with 12 nucleotides matching TRBD2. The trim removed 6 bases at V and 0 bases at J, leaving 12 bases unmatched. The CDR3 has 19 residues. Per germline, CDR1 KGHSH and CDR2 LQKENI. DNA for the CDR3: TGTGCCAGCTCTCCCCAGGGACTAGCGGGTAGAAGCTCCTACAATGAGCAGTTCTTC. Encoded protein: CASSPQGLAGRSSYNEQFF.

This clonotype was detected ten times or more. The junction and the germline gene differ at one end; a read error may be behind it. The chain is built from TRBV5-1 and TRBJ2-7; 14 bases line up with TRBD2. Germline V gives CDR1 SGHRS, CDR2 YFSETQ. The CDR3 totals 15 residues. The CDR3 spells CASSLGTSGSYEQYF. The DNA of the CDR3 is TGTGCCAGCAGCCTCGGGACTAGCGGGAGCTACGAGCAGTACTTC.

This clonotype was seen ten or more times. V is TRBV7-2 and J is TRBJ2-1; perhaps D is TRBD1 or TRBD2 (5 bases each). This CDR3 has 14 residues. With 6 bases removed from V and 7 bases from J, the gap between germline ends came to 16 bases. The germline V gene has CDR1 SGHTA and CDR2 FQGNSA. The CDR3 reads CASRNLGPSNEQFF. CDR3 in DNA: TGTGCCAGCAGGAACCTGGGACCTAGTAATGAGCAGTTCTTC.

This clonotype showed up many times. The CDR3 DNA sequence: TGTGCCACCAGCAGAGACAGGGGCGAGACCCAGTACTTC. It yields the protein CATSRDRGETQYF. The chain employs TRBV15 and TRBJ2-5; possible D gene TRBD1, 6 bases. Trimming shortened V by 0 bases and J by 5 bases, and 7 bases separated the two germline ends. The CDR3 runs to 13 residues. Germline values: CDR1 LNHNV, CDR2 YYDKDF (reference sequence).

This clonotype showed up just a few times. The V gene is TRBV19, the J gene TRBJ2-1; 7 positions match TRBD1. Losses at the gene ends were 6 bases for V and 0 bases for J; bases not matched to a gene: 5. Per germline, CDR1 LNHDA and CDR2 SQIVND (reference sequence). The CDR3 length is 15 residues. CDR3 loop: CASRSRGSSYNEQFF. In DNA, the CDR3 is TGTGCCAGTAGGTCCAGGGGGAGCTCCTACAATGAGCAGTTCTTC. Full variable domain (rest looked up from reference TRBV19 and TRBJ2-1): DGGITQSPKYLFRKEGQNVTLSCEQNLNHDAMYWYRQDPGQGLRLIYYSQIVNDFQKGDIAEGYSVSREKKESFPLTVTSAQKNPTAFYLCASRSRGSSYNEQFFGPGTRLTVL.

The chain uses TRBV6-2 or TRBV6-3 and TRBJ2-7, with a possible D match to TRBD2 (5 bases). The V gene lost 5 bases and the J gene lost 2 bases, with 10 bases spanning the gap. Germline CDR1 MNHEY, CDR2 SVGEGT. The length of the CDR3 is 13 residues. The CDR3 DNA reads TGTGCCAGCAGTGGCCGGGATGCCTACGAGCAGTACTTC. It codes for CASSGRDAYEQYF.

Many counts were recorded for this clonotype. The chain carries TRBV7-9 and TRBJ1-1, with D possibly being TRBD1 (5 bases). The CDR3 contains 14 residues. Germline V gene lookup returns CDR1 SEHNR and CDR2 FQNEAQ (reference sequence). V was clipped by 5 bases and J by 4 bases, with 14 bases between them. CDR3 sequence: CASSVGTLGTEAFF. The CDR3 DNA follows: TGTGCCAGCAGCGTAGGGACTCTGGGCACTGAAGCTTTCTTT.

The chain has TRBV20-1 and TRBJ2-3; D unresolved. The CDR3 extends over 13 amino acids. CDR1 is DFQATT and CDR2 is SNEGSKA in the germline V gene (reference sequence). Trimming removed 6 bases at V and 0 bases at J, with 10 bases between. This CDR3 reads CSAPLGSTDTQYF. The CDR3 DNA sequence: TGCAGTGCCCCCCTCGGTAGCACAGATACGCAGTATTTT.

The rearrangement uses TRBV24-1 and TRBJ2-1; the D gene is possibly TRBD2 (6 bases). Germline CDR1 reads KGHDR; CDR2 reads SFDVKD. The V gene lost 1 base and the J gene lost 7 bases, with 13 bases spanning the gap. This CDR3 is 15 amino acids long. CDR3 protein: CATSDFTGAANEQFF. The CDR3 DNA follows: TGTGCCACCAGTGATTTTACGGGAGCTGCAAATGAGCAGTTCTTC.

The rearrangement joins TRBV5-1 to TRBJ2-7; D may match TRBD1 or TRBD2 (5 bases each). The CDR3 covers 15 residues. V was shortened by 0 bases and J by 6 bases, with 16 bases between the two germline ends. Per germline, CDR1 SGHRS and CDR2 YFSETQ. CDR3 in DNA: TGCGCCAGCAGCTTGGGGGGAGCAGGGAAAGGCGAGCAGTACTTC. Residues: CASSLGGAGKGEQYF.

This clonotype was detected a few times. V usage is TRBV18 and J usage is TRBJ2-7; D gene uncertain. V was cut by 3 bases and J by 5 bases, with 14 bases left in between. Germline V gene data show CDR1 as KGHSH and CDR2 as LQKENI. The CDR3 has 14 amino acids. The CDR3 coding sequence is TGTGCCAGCTCACCCTCGACTCTTGGACACGAGCAGTACTTC. It encodes CASSPSTLGHEQYF.

This clonotype was counted at least ten times. The CDR3 region has the DNA TGTGCCAGCACTGAGGCTGGGGCCAACGTCCTGACTTTC. Protein sequence: CASTEAGANVLTF. The gene calls are TRBV12-3 or TRBV12-4 and TRBJ2-6; D unresolved. Trimming shortened V by 7 bases and J by 2 bases, and 6 bases separated the two germline ends. This CDR3 contains 13 residues.

The chain is built from TRBV6-5 and TRBJ2-7, with 7 bases lining up with TRBD2. Germline V gene data show CDR1 as MNHEY and CDR2 as SVGAGI. This CDR3 region has 15 residues. The V segment lost 7 bases and the J segment 4 bases; nucleotides outside the gene matches: 13. CDR3 coding DNA: TGTGCCAGCACGTTCTCTAGCGGTGGGGGTTACGAGCAGTACTTC. This codes for CASTFSSGGGYEQYF.

The V call is TRBV6-5, the J call TRBJ1-6; 7 nucleotides align to TRBD1. Trimming at V came to 6 bases and at J to 9 bases, leaving 14 bases not matched to a gene. Germline CDR1 and CDR2: MNHEY and SVGAGI. The length of the CDR3 is 16 residues. The CDR3 nucleotides read TGTGCCAGCAGCCTTGCCCCCGGGACAGCTATTTCACCCCTCCACTTT. Amino acids: CASSLAPGTAISPLHF.

In its sample, this clonotype was seen a few times. The chain couples TRBV18 to TRBJ2-1; D uncertain. V was clipped by 0 bases and J by 3 bases, with 24 bases between them. CDR3 length equals 20 residues. Germline lookup yields CDR1 KGHSH and CDR2 LQKENI. The CDR3 nucleotides are TGTGCCAGCTCACCACCGCTAGGGTCGCGGTTCGGTCGGTTCTACAATGAGCAGTTCTTC. This sequence encodes CASSPPLGSRFGRFYNEQFF.

This clonotype came up a few times. The chain uses TRBV12-3 or TRBV12-4 and TRBJ2-5; no firm D call. The CDR3 loop spans 14 amino acids. V was pared by 4 bases and J by 6 bases, with 15 bases between. Written as DNA, the CDR3 is TGTGCCAGCAGTTACACCCAGGTGCAACAGACCCAGTACTTC. Translated: CASSYTQVQQTQYF.